The sequence of this T cell receptor beta chain was determined in a study of beta chain features in type 1 diabetes. Study observations and caveats: Shorter TCRB CDR3s, moderately but significantly so, marked every one of the four CD4+ subsets in Type 1 diabetes patients. A closer apparent resemblance between naive, central memory and Treg TCRB repertoires was seen in patients than in healthy donors.

All of the isolated RNA was reverse transcribed, so expressed TCRB transcripts were sequenced. Naive, central memory and regulatory T cell samples came to a mean of roughly 3.6 million reads. TCRdb's table, derived via immunoSEQ multiplex PCR, lists solely in-frame clones and lacks some. This table has about 220,000 clones, about a tenth appearing once. This clone was seen a handful of times. As yet, its antigen is unknown. Germline V lookup: CDR1 SGHRS, CDR2 YFSETQ. This CDR3 region has 13 residues. Trimming shortened V by 4 bases and J by 6 bases, and 11 bases separated the two germline ends. The rearrangement joins TRBV5-1 to TRBJ2-1; D is perhaps TRBD2 (6 bases). The sample comprised central memory CD4+ T cells from blood. The sequence came from a man aged 18-30 years in good health. The chain's CDR3 is CASSVGTFNEQFF. The CDR3, as DNA: TGCGCCAGCAGCGTCGGGACTTTCAATGAGCAGTTCTTC.